The present T cell receptor (beta chain) was sequenced within a study of blood T cell repertoires in COVID-19. Per the original data handling: Nucleated cell number was recorded as an estimate derived from reference gene primer amplification. Clones were sequenced by immunoSEQ multiplex PCR, and TCRdb holds only the in-frame ones, with some missing. V and J calls plus clone size are reproduced from that table; the DNA served to infer D and trimming. This table has more than 100,000 clones, approximately 89% appearing once. This clone was counted once. Trimming pared 2 bases from V and 8 bases from J, leaving 15 bases between. Germline CDR1 reads KGHSH; CDR2 reads LQKENI. This CDR3 is 15 amino acids long.

This TCR was recovered from a woman aged 80 or over in a cohort sampled during active COVID-19. V gene TRBV18 combines with J gene TRBJ1-4; TRBD1 is a possible D gene (6 bases). The sample comprised peripheral blood. The DNA of the CDR3 is TGTGCCAGCTCACCAAGGACAGCCAATAACGAAAAACTGTTTTTT. Residues: CASSPRTANNEKLFF.